Following are 10 T cell receptor beta chains from one sample sequenced in a study of CD8 T cells in ankylosing spondylitis. One entry per CDR3 protein, called by TCRdb with MiXCR from the 5' RACE reads. The sample includes hundreds of thousands of distinct CDR3 sequences, roughly 20% of them seen just once. Sample: blood, either unsorted or a sorted T cell fraction (not recorded which). The receptors shown here come from a male donor with ankylosing spondylitis or in good health (not recorded which).

Only a few counts were recorded for this clonotype. The chain is built from TRBV5-1 and TRBJ1-1; no definite D call. Trimming shortened V by 0 bases and J by 0 bases, and 9 bases separated the two germline ends. Per germline, CDR1 SGHRS and CDR2 YFSETQ. This CDR3 is built from 15 residues. The DNA for the CDR3 is TGCGCCAGCAGCTTGGAGGACGGAGTGAACACTGAAGCTTTCTTT. Protein product: CASSLEDGVNTEAFF. Full variable domain (rest looked up from reference TRBV5-1 and TRBJ1-1): KAGVTQTPRYLIKTRGQQVTLSCSPISGHRSVSWYQQTPGQGLQFLFEYFSETQRNKGNFPGRFSGRQFSNSRSEMNVSTLELGDSALYLCASSLEDGVNTEAFFGQGTRLTVV.

The J gene is TRBJ2-1, the V gene TRBV3-1; the D is unclear. This CDR3 has 14 residues. Germline assignment: CDR1 LGHDT and CDR2 YNNKEL (reference sequence). Deletions cut 1 base from V and 10 bases from J, with 14 bases between. CDR3 sequence: CASSQGVSGSEQFF. The DNA of the CDR3 is TGTGCCAGCAGCCAAGGTGTATCCGGCTCCGAGCAGTTCTTC.

The table lists this clonotype with a count of one. The gene calls are TRBV28 and TRBJ1-5; unclear D gene. The CDR3 has 13 residues. Deletions cut 7 bases from V and 0 bases from J, with 7 bases between. Germline lookup yields CDR1 MDHEN and CDR2 SYDVKM. The CDR3 DNA is TGTGCCAGCAAGACGGGTAGCAATCAGCCCCAGCATTTT. This encodes CASKTGSNQPQHF.

This chain links TRBV6-1 with TRBJ2-2; unclear D gene. This CDR3 is 15 amino acids long. Germline V gene sequence: CDR1 MNHNS, CDR2 SASEGT. V lost 6 bases and J lost 2, with 13 bases in between. This CDR3 reads CASSNGPANTGELFF. CDR3 sequence (DNA): TGTGCCAGCAGCAATGGGCCAGCTAACACCGGGGAGCTGTTTTTT.

This clonotype has more than one count but fewer than ten. CDR3 nucleotide sequence: TGTGCCAGCAGTGAAGCGCGCCGGGGGTACGAGCAGTACGTC. The encoded protein is CASSEARRGYEQYV. This chain links TRBV6-1 with TRBJ2-7; the D gene is possibly TRBD2 (6 bases). Trimming removed 0 bases at V and 4 bases at J, with 10 bases between. The CDR3 consists of 14 residues. CDR1 MNHNS and CDR2 SASEGT come from the germline V gene.

This clonotype has more than one count but fewer than ten. As DNA, the CDR3 is TGCGCCAGCAGCCACCACGGACAGGGGGAACTGGAAGCTTTCTTT. Residues: CASSHHGQGELEAFF. The chain links TRBV5-1 to TRBJ1-1, with 10 bases fitting TRBD1. With V trimmed by 4 bases and J by 8 bases, 11 bases remained unmatched. CDR3 length: 15 residues. From germline, CDR1 is SGHRS and CDR2 YFSETQ.

This clonotype was seen a handful of times. The V and J genes are TRBV20-1 and TRBJ2-5; tentative D call: TRBD1 (5 bases). Trimming stripped 5 bases from V and 4 bases from J, with 14 bases between. CDR3 length: 13 amino acids. Germline-derived CDR1 and CDR2 are DFQATT and SNEGSKA (reference sequence). In DNA, the CDR3 is TGCAGTGCTTGGACACTTTTACTAGAGACCCAGTACTTC. It is translated as CSAWTLLLETQYF.

This clonotype was seen more than once but under ten times. The rearrangement uses TRBV18 and TRBJ1-6, with TRBD1 matching over 7 bases. Unmatched junction bases numbered 10, after V lost 4 bases and J lost 7 bases. The CDR3 has 16 amino acids. Germline V gives CDR1 KGHSH, CDR2 LQKENI. The CDR3 sequence is CASSLIEGTANSPLHF. For the CDR3, the DNA is TGTGCCAGCTCACTAATCGAGGGGACAGCGAATTCACCCCTCCACTTT. The full variable domain, rest sourced from reference TRBV18 and TRBJ1-6, is NAGVMQNPRHLVRRRGQEARLRCSPMKGHSHVYWYRQLPEEGLKFMVYLQKENIIDESGMPKERFSAEFPKEGPSILRIQQVVRGDSAAYFCASSLIEGTANSPLHFGNGTRLTVT.

A few counts support this clonotype. The chain combines TRBV10-3 with TRBJ2-3; 14 bases match TRBD2. Looked up from germline, CDR1 is ENHRY and CDR2 is SYGVKD. The CDR3 runs 17 residues. The junction had 7 bases not matched to a gene; V was cut back by 6 bases and J by 2 bases. The CDR3 loop is CAISDGLAGGLTDTQYF. The CDR3, as DNA: TGTGCCATCAGCGACGGACTAGCGGGGGGACTCACAGATACGCAGTATTTT.

The genes are TRBV9 and TRBJ2-3, with 7 positions matching TRBD2. Germline V lookup: CDR1 SGDLS, CDR2 YYNGEE. Trimming took 0 bases from V and 3 from J; bases not matched to a gene: 7. The CDR3 runs to 16 residues. The CDR3 DNA reads as TGTGCCAGCAGCGTAGCAGGGCGGGGGTCGACAGATACGCAGTATTTT. Translating gives CASSVAGRGSTDTQYF.